The subject of this entry is one T cell receptor (beta chain). Profiling relied on immunoSEQ multiplex PCR, and the TCRdb table lists in-frame clones only, not all of them. In the table there are roughly 58,000 clones, around 83% of which are singletons. The data were obtained in a study of OX40 agonist ivuxolimab in advanced cancers. CDR1 is SEHNR and CDR2 is FQNEAQ in the germline V gene (reference sequence). The CDR3 runs to 14 residues. V shed 5 bases and J 3 bases; nucleotides not matched to a gene: 1. This TCR came from an adult with an advanced solid tumor such as melanoma, head and neck, liver or kidney cancer. This material consisted of CD4+ or CD8+ T cells sorted from blood, taken in a trial of the OX40 agonist ivuxolimab. The J gene is TRBJ1-4, the V gene TRBV7-9; TRBD1 matches 9 bases. For the CDR3, the DNA is TGTGCCAGCAGCGGGGACAGGGCTAATGAAAAACTGTTTTTT. This encodes CASSGDRANEKLFF.